This T cell receptor (beta chain) emerged from a study of OX40 agonist ivuxolimab in advanced cancers. About the study: Eligibility admitted prior anti-PD-1, anti-PD-L1 or anti-CTLA-4 therapy; around 41% had some. Points from the study as a whole: Some nonresponders additionally presented with little normalized T-cell clonal expansion. There was clonal expansion of CD4+ and CD8+ blood T cells by week 6 at 0.1 to 3.0 mg/kg.

TCRdb's table, derived via immunoSEQ multiplex PCR, lists solely in-frame clones and lacks some. This sample yields more than 70,000 clones, of which around nine tenths are seen a single time; 2.5% to 3% belongs to the top ten. Trimming stripped 5 bases from V and 3 bases from J, with 13 bases between. CDR3 length: 14 residues. The germline CDR1 and CDR2 sequences are MDHEN and SYDVKM. As regards this clone: The antigen is not known.

The source is an adult with an advanced solid tumor such as melanoma, head and neck, liver or kidney cancer. This material consisted of CD4+ or CD8+ T cells sorted from blood, taken in a trial of the OX40 agonist ivuxolimab. The rearrangement links TRBV28 to TRBJ1-1; D is uncertain. The CDR3 DNA follows: TGTGCCAGCAGTACCGGGAGTAAGGACACTGAAGCTTTCTTT. Amino acids: CASSTGSKDTEAFF.